These 11 T cell receptor beta chains were sequenced from one sample in a study of glioma-infiltrating T cells after dendritic cell vaccination. Here immunoSEQ multiplex PCR was the method, and the copy in TCRdb shows in-frame clones only, minus some. The repertoire holds 65,000 or so clones, with 86% as singletons. As for time point: after dendritic cell vaccination, including at tumor progression/relapse. The source was blood, collected after dendritic cell vaccination. The receptors stem from a human donor with glioblastoma.

V is TRBV27 and J is TRBJ2-7; 14 bases are shared with TRBD2. V was pared by 5 bases and J by 4 bases, with 13 bases of the junction left unmatched. The germline V gene encodes CDR1 MNHEY and CDR2 SMNVEV (reference sequence). The CDR3 runs to 18 residues. CDR3 nucleotides: TGTGCCAGCAGTCCCGATCCGGGACTAGCGGGAGTTAGTTACGAGCAGTACTTC. Its translation is CASSPDPGLAGVSYEQYF.

The CDR3 DNA follows: TGTGCCAGCAGCTCACTAGCGGGAGGCTCCGAGCAGTACTTC. The encoded protein is CASSSLAGGSEQYF. The chain combines TRBV7-3 with TRBJ2-7; TRBD2 agrees at 12 bases. Germline-derived CDR1 and CDR2 are SGHTA and FQGTGA. V dropped 4 bases and J dropped 6; count of bases not matched to a gene: 4. The length of the CDR3 is 14 residues.

The genes are TRBV6-6 and TRBJ1-5; D gene ambiguous. This CDR3 is built from 15 residues. The germline CDR1 and CDR2 sequences are MNHNY and SVGAGI (reference sequence). Trimming took 6 bases from V and 5 from J, leaving 17 bases between them. In DNA, the CDR3 is TGTGCCAGCAGCCCACAAACGGTCGAGGATCAGCCCCAGCATTTT. Protein product: CASSPQTVEDQPQHF.

The rearrangement links TRBV9 to TRBJ2-2, with 10 bases matching TRBD1. Germline V gene sequence: CDR1 SGDLS, CDR2 YYNGEE. CDR3 size: 14 residues. V dropped 7 bases and J dropped 5; count of bases not matched to a gene: 5. The CDR3 nucleotides read TGTGCCAGCGAGGACAGGGGGTTAACCGGGGAGCTGTTTTTT. Its translation is CASEDRGLTGELFF.

CDR3 sequence: CASSSGLAGRYEQYF. The DNA of the CDR3 is TGTGCCAGCAGCTCAGGACTAGCGGGAAGATACGAGCAGTACTTC. This chain links TRBV7-9 with TRBJ2-7; 12 bases match TRBD2. V shed 4 bases, J shed 4 bases, and the junction held 5 bases outside the gene matches. The CDR3 is made up of 15 amino acids. CDR1 and CDR2 from the germline V gene are SEHNR and FQNEAQ (reference sequence).

This clone is a singleton in its sample. CDR3 amino acids: CASRLGLAGVSDTQYF. In DNA, the CDR3 is TGTGCCAGCAGACTGGGACTAGCGGGAGTTTCAGATACGCAGTATTTT. The chain recombines TRBV5-8 with TRBJ2-3; 14 positions agree with TRBD2. Germline trimming cut 5 bases from V and 4 bases from J; bases unmatched to any gene: 6. Germline CDR1 SGHTS, CDR2 YDEGEE. The CDR3 totals 16 residues.

The V gene is TRBV19, the J gene TRBJ1-2; 8 bases are a match to TRBD1. Germline V CDR1 and CDR2: LNHDA, SQIVND (reference sequence). This CDR3 comprises 13 residues. J lost 6 bases, V lost 7 bases, and 7 bases had no gene match. The CDR3 DNA reads TGTGCCAGTACCCAGACAGGGGAGGATGGCTACACCTTC. This gives the protein CASTQTGEDGYTF.

The chain links TRBV19 to TRBJ2-3, with D hard to call. The V gene's germline CDR1 is LNHDA and CDR2 SQIVND (reference sequence). This CDR3 has 14 residues. The V end lost 7 bases, the J end lost 1 base, and 12 bases lay between the germline ends. In DNA form, the CDR3 reads TGTGCCAGTACCTCTTGGGCACGCACAGATACGCAGTATTTT. Residues: CASTSWARTDTQYF.

The chain combines TRBV6-5 with TRBJ1-4, with D possibly matching TRBD1 (6 bases). V lost 2 bases and J lost 7, with 14 bases in between. The CDR3 length is 15 residues. Looked up from germline, CDR1 is MNHEY and CDR2 is SVGAGI. The CDR3, as DNA: TGTGCCAGCAGTTACCGAGGACAGCTATCTGAAAAACTGTTTTTT. Translated: CASSYRGQLSEKLFF.

The CDR3 DNA sequence: TGTGCCAGCAGCCCAAGGGGACTTTCGAATGAGCAGTTCTTC. Its protein is CASSPRGLSNEQFF. The chain carries TRBV9 and TRBJ2-1; D is possibly TRBD2 (6 bases). Germline values: CDR1 SGDLS, CDR2 YYNGEE. The CDR3 loop spans 14 amino acids. Trimming shortened V by 4 bases and J by 7 bases, and 15 bases separated the two germline ends.

The chain recombines TRBV5-6 with TRBJ2-5, with D possibly TRBD2 on 6 matching bases. Trimming pared 1 base from V and 5 bases from J, leaving 18 bases between. Germline CDR1 reads SGHDT; CDR2 reads YYEEEE. This CDR3 spans 16 amino acids. CDR3 in amino acids: CASSLSARRRGETQYF. CDR3 nucleotide sequence: TGTGCCAGCAGCTTGTCGGCGCGTCGTCGGGGGGAGACCCAGTACTTC.